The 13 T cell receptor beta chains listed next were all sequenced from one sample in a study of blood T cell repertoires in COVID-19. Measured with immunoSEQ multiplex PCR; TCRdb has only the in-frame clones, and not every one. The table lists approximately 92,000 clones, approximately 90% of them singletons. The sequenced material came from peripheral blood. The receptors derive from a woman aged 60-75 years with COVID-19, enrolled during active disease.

CDR3 in DNA: TGTGCCATCAGTGCCGGAGCCGCAACTAATGAAAAACTGTTTTTT. This gives the protein CAISAGAATNEKLFF. The V call is TRBV10-3, the J call TRBJ1-4, with no clear D. The CDR3 length is 15 residues. Deletions cut 4 bases from V and 0 bases from J, with 9 bases between. Germline lookup yields CDR1 ENHRY and CDR2 SYGVKD.

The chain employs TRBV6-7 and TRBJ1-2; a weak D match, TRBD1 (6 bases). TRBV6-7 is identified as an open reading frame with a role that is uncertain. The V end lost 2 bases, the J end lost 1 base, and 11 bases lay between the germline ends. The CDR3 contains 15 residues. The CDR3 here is CASSYPQGHNYGYTF. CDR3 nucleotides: TGTGCCAGCAGTTACCCCCAGGGACATAACTATGGCTACACCTTC.

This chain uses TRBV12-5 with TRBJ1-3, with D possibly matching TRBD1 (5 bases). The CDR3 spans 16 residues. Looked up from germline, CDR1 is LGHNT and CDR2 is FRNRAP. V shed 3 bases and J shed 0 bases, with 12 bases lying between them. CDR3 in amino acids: CASGFRWTHSGNTIYF. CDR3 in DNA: TGTGCTAGTGGTTTCAGGTGGACACACTCTGGAAACACCATATATTTT.

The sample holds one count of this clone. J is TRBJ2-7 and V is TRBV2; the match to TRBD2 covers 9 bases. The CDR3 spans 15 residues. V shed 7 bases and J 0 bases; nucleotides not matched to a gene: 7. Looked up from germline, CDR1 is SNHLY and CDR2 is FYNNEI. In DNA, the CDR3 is TGTGCCAGCAAAGAGCGGGGGGATAGCTCCTACGAGCAGTACTTC. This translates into CASKERGDSSYEQYF.

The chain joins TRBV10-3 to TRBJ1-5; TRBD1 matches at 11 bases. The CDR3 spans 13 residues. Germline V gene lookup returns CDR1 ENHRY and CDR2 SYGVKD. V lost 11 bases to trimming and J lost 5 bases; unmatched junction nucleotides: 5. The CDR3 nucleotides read TGTGCCGCCACGGGACAGGGGGATCAGCCCCAGCATTTT. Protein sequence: CAATGQGDQPQHF.

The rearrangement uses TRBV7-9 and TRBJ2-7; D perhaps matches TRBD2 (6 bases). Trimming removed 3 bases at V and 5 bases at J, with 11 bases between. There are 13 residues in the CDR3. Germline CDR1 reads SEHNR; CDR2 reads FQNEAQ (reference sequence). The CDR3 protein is CASSFGRRDEQYF. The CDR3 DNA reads TGTGCCAGCAGCTTTGGAAGGAGGGACGAGCAGTACTTC.

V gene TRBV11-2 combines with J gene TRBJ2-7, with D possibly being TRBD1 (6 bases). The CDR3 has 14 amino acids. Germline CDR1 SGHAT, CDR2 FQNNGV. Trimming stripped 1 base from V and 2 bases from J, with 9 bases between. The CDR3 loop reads CASSLGTVPYEQYF. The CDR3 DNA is TGTGCCAGCAGCTTAGGGACAGTTCCCTACGAGCAGTACTTC.

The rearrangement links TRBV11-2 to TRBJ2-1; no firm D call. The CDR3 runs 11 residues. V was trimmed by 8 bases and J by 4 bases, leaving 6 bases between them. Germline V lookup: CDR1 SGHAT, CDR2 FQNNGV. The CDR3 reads CASCAYNEQFF. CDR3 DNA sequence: TGTGCCAGCTGCGCTTACAATGAGCAGTTCTTC.

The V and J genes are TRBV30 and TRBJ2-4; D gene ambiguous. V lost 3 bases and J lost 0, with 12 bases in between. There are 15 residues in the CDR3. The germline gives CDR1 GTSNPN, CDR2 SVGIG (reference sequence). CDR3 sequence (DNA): TGTGCCTGGAGCCCCAGTATTCTAGCCAAAAACATTCAGTACTTC. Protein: CAWSPSILAKNIQYF.

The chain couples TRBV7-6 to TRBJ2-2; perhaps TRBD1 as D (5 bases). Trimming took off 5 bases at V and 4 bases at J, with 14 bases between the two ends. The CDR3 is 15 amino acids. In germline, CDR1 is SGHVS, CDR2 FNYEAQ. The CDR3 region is CASSRRQPSTGELFF. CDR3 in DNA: TGTGCCAGCAGCCGACGACAGCCTTCCACCGGGGAGCTGTTTTTT. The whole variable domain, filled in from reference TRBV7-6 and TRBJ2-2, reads GAGVSQSPRYKVTKRGQDVALRCDPISGHVSLYWYRQALGQGPEFLTYFNYEAQQDKSGLPNDRFSAERPEGSISTLTIQRTEQRDSAMYRCASSRRQPSTGELFFGEGSRLTVL.

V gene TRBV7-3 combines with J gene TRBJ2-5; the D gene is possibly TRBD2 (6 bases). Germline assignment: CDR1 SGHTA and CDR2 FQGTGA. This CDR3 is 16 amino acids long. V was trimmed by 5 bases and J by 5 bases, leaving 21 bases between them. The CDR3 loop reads CASSPTGGWASETQYF. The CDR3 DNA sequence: TGTGCCAGCAGCCCTACTGGGGGGTGGGCCTCGGAGACCCAGTACTTC.

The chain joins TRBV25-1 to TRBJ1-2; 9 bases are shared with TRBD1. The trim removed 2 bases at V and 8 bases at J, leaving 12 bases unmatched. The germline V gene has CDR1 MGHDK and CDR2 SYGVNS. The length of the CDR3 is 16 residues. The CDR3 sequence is CASSESGFRTGDGYTF. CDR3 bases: TGTGCCAGCAGTGAAAGTGGGTTTCGGACAGGGGACGGCTACACCTTC.

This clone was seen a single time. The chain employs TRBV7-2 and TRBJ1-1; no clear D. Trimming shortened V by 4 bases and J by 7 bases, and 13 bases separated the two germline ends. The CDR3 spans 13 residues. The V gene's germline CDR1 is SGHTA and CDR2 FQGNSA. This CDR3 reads CASSYGGWVEAFF. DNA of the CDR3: TGTGCCAGCAGCTATGGAGGGTGGGTTGAAGCTTTCTTT.